Listed below are T cell receptor beta chains from one sample, sequenced in a study of identical twins. TCRdb independently ran MiXCR on the 5' RACE reads; one entry per CDR3 protein. The table lists fewer than 500,000 distinct CDR3 sequences, 20% to 30% of them singletons. Another study also made use of these data, one on T cells expressing NK-cell markers.

The source material was CD4+ T cells sorted from blood. The receptors were sampled from a woman between 18 and 29 years old in good health. CDR3s include the opening cysteine and the closing phenylalanine or tryptophan. D genes are given only for firm matches. Clone size, where shown, is once, few, many, or a class for clones that have expanded.

TRBV18	TRBJ2-1	.	.	CASSLDKAYNEQFF	TGTGCCAGCTCCCTCGACAAAGCCTACAATGAGCAGTTCTTC
TRBV20-1	TRBJ2-3	few	.	CSAHVMGGVTDTQYF	TGCAGTGCGCACGTGATGGGGGGCGTAACAGATACGCAGTATTTT
TRBV7-9	TRBJ2-6	.	TRBD1	CASSIDRAGANVLTF	TGTGCCAGCAGCATCGACAGGGCTGGGGCCAACGTCCTGACTTTC
TRBV13	TRBJ2-5	.	.	CASSFTGGEETQYF	TGTGCCAGCAGCTTTACTGGGGGTGAGGAGACCCAGTACTTC
TRBV20-1	TRBJ2-5	.	TRBD2	CSARVAASGETQYF	TGCAGTGCTAGAGTCGCGGCTAGCGGAGAGACCCAGTACTTC
TRBV5-5	TRBJ1-2	few	.	CASSHDRNYGYTF	TGTGCCAGCAGCCATGACAGGAACTATGGCTACACCTTC
TRBV5-5	TRBJ2-5	few	.	CASSFPAGLQETQYF	TGTGCCAGCAGCTTCCCCGCAGGCCTACAAGAGACCCAGTACTTC
TRBV10-1	TRBJ2-5	.	.	CASAPGRNHQETQYF	TGCGCCAGCGCTCCTGGGCGGAACCACCAAGAGACCCAGTACTTC
TRBV20-1	TRBJ2-1	.	.	CSAGRSGYNEQFF	TGCAGTGCTGGCCGGTCGGGATACAATGAGCAGTTCTTC
TRBV15	TRBJ2-3	.	TRBD1	CATNGQGTDTQYF	TGTGCCACCAACGGACAGGGGACCGATACGCAGTATTTT
TRBV7-6	TRBJ2-5	few	.	CASSTFVRETQYF	TGTGCCAGCTCTACTTTCGTGAGGGAGACCCAGTACTTC
TRBV28	TRBJ2-4	few	.	CASSSQSWQPNIQYF	TGTGCCAGCAGTTCCCAATCCTGGCAGCCAAACATTCAGTACTTC
TRBV7-2	TRBJ2-3	.	TRBD2	CASSLVSGWGTDTQYF	TGTGCCAGCAGCTTAGTTAGCGGGTGGGGCACAGATACGCAGTATTTT
TRBV7-2	TRBJ1-1	.	.	CASSLHGRMNTEAFF	TGTGCCAGCAGCTTGCACGGGAGGATGAACACTGAAGCTTTCTTT
TRBV12-3/TRBV12-4	TRBJ2-6	once	TRBD1	CASSSGTGASGANVLTF	TGTGCCAGCAGTTCCGGGACAGGGGCATCTGGGGCCAACGTCCTGACTTTC
TRBV6-5	TRBJ2-7	.	.	CASSYWEDKESYEQYF	TGTGCCAGCAGTTACTGGGAGGATAAGGAATCCTACGAGCAGTACTTC
TRBV28	TRBJ1-5	.	.	CASSLSPGSNQPQHF	TGTGCCAGCAGTTTATCCCCTGGGAGCAATCAGCCCCAGCATTTT
TRBV7-2	TRBJ2-2	.	TRBD1	CASSAFQDRSTGELFF	TGTGCCAGCAGCGCCTTCCAGGACAGGTCAACCGGGGAGCTGTTTTTT
TRBV7-8	TRBJ2-1	few	.	CASSSSAGYYNEQFF	TGTGCCAGCAGCTCCTCAGCGGGCTACTACAATGAGCAGTTCTTC
TRBV7-9	TRBJ2-1	.	TRBD1	CASRVPGQGYNEQFF	TGTGCCAGCAGGGTCCCGGGACAGGGCTACAATGAGCAGTTCTTC
TRBV5-1	TRBJ2-7	few	.	CASSSQDAGEQYF	TGCGCCAGCAGTAGCCAAGATGCGGGCGAGCAGTACTTC
TRBV12-3/TRBV12-4	TRBJ2-4	.	TRBD1	CASSPYNRGMVKNIQYF	TGTGCCAGCAGTCCCTACAACAGGGGGATGGTCAAAAACATTCAGTACTTC
TRBV5-1	TRBJ1-4	few	TRBD1	CASTRQGTTNEKLFF	TGCGCCAGCACTCGACAGGGTACGACTAATGAAAAACTGTTTTTT
TRBV20-1	TRBJ2-4	.	TRBD2	CSARDSGRARAKNIQYF	TGCAGTGCTAGAGATAGCGGGAGGGCCAGAGCCAAAAACATTCAGTACTTC
TRBV12-3/TRBV12-4	TRBJ1-1	few	.	CASSYRQGAFF	TGTGCCAGCAGTTACAGGCAAGGAGCTTTCTTT
TRBV7-9	TRBJ1-6	.	.	CASSLDISPLHF	TGTGCCAGCAGCTTAGACATTTCACCCCTCCACTTT
TRBV6-2/TRBV6-3	TRBJ2-1	.	TRBD1	CASSYSDRGRQFF	TGTGCCAGCAGTTACTCCGACAGGGGTAGGCAGTTCTTC
TRBV5-1	TRBJ2-7	few	.	CASSFTGIHEQYF	TGCGCCAGCAGCTTTACAGGGATCCACGAGCAGTACTTC
TRBV15	TRBJ2-3	few	.	CATSSLVADTQYF	TGTGCCACCAGCTCGTTGGTTGCAGATACGCAGTATTTT
TRBV5-1	TRBJ2-7	.	TRBD2	CASSFGTTTYEQYF	TGCGCCAGCAGCTTCGGGACTACCACCTACGAGCAGTACTTC
TRBV5-1	TRBJ1-6	few	.	CASTDGTYSPLHF	TGCGCCAGCACCGACGGTACCTATTCACCCCTCCACTTT
TRBV4-3	TRBJ2-2	.	.	CASSQLNTGELFF	TGCGCCAGCAGCCAACTTAACACCGGGGAGCTGTTTTTT
TRBV6-5	TRBJ2-3	.	.	CASSFSGVSMDTQYF	TGTGCCAGCAGTTTTTCGGGGGTCAGCATGGATACGCAGTATTTT
TRBV20-1	TRBJ2-7	many	TRBD1	CSASDPGGLNF	TGCAGTGCTAGTGACCCAGGGGGCCTCAACTTC
TRBV5-1	TRBJ2-3	.	.	CASSSHTMSDTQYF	TGCGCCAGCAGCTCTCACACTATGTCAGATACGCAGTATTTT
TRBV20-1	TRBJ2-7	.	TRBD2	CSARGRGSTYEQYF	TGCAGTGCCCGGGGGAGGGGATCGACCTACGAGCAGTACTTC
TRBV11-2	TRBJ2-1	few	.	CASSLLGIDNEQFF	TGTGCCAGCAGCTTACTGGGGATAGATAATGAGCAGTTCTTC
TRBV27	TRBJ2-5	.	.	CASSVQGPRETQYF	TGTGCCAGCAGTGTTCAGGGGCCCAGGGAGACCCAGTACTTC
TRBV5-1	TRBJ2-5	.	TRBD2	CASSLGAGVKETQYF	TGCGCCAGCAGCTTGGGTGCGGGGGTTAAAGAGACCCAGTACTTC
TRBV7-2	TRBJ2-7	.	.	CASSLNAYSYEQYF	TGTGCCAGCAGCTTAAATGCCTACTCCTACGAGCAGTACTTC
TRBV5-1	TRBJ1-1	few	TRBD1	CASSQTGALAGAFF	TGCGCCAGCAGCCAGACAGGGGCCTTAGCGGGAGCTTTCTTT
TRBV21-1	TRBJ2-7	.	.	CASSKDSGLDEQYF	TGTGCCAGCAGCAAAGACAGTGGCCTGGACGAGCAGTACTTC
TRBV7-9	TRBJ2-3	.	TRBD2	CASSLGRLAGITDTQYF	TGTGCCAGCAGCTTAGGGAGGCTAGCGGGTATCACAGATACGCAGTATTTT
TRBV20-1	TRBJ2-1	.	TRBD2	CSASPASGGQHEQFF	TGCAGTGCTAGTCCGGCTAGCGGGGGTCAGCATGAGCAGTTCTTC
TRBV29-1	TRBJ2-1	.	.	CSVETGSYNEQFF	TGCAGCGTTGAGACTGGGTCCTACAATGAGCAGTTCTTC
TRBV7-9	TRBJ1-1	.	.	CASSPRGSEAFF	TGTGCCAGCAGCCCCAGGGGTAGTGAAGCTTTCTTT
TRBV9	TRBJ2-5	few	.	CASSVNSGAETQYF	TGTGCCAGCAGCGTAAACAGTGGCGCCGAGACCCAGTACTTC
TRBV5-1	TRBJ1-2	many	TRBD1	CASSLEGDRIYGYTF	TGCGCCAGCAGCTTGGAGGGGGACAGGATCTATGGCTACACCTTC
TRBV11-1	TRBJ2-3	.	TRBD2	CASTVTSHLAEAATDTQYF	TGTGCCAGCACCGTTACCTCCCATCTAGCGGAAGCGGCCACAGATACGCAGTATTTT
TRBV10-3	TRBJ1-1	.	.	CAITETVNTEAFF	TGTGCCATCACTGAGACAGTGAACACTGAAGCTTTCTTT
TRBV4-3	TRBJ2-3	.	TRBD2	CASSQEVVAGEWIDTQYF	TGCGCCAGCAGCCAAGAAGTCGTAGCGGGAGAATGGATAGATACGCAGTATTTT
TRBV3-1	TRBJ2-7	few	.	CASSHSPGHAYEQYF	TGTGCCAGCAGCCATTCCCCAGGGCACGCCTACGAGCAGTACTTC
TRBV6-2/TRBV6-3	TRBJ2-5	.	TRBD2	CASKRLAGGETQYF	TGTGCCAGCAAGCGGCTAGCGGGAGGAGAGACCCAGTACTTC
TRBV5-1	TRBJ2-1	.	.	CASSPGLWHDEQFF	TGCGCCAGCAGCCCGGGACTTTGGCACGATGAGCAGTTCTTC